This TCR beta chain was retrieved from a study of T-cell memory formation after mild COVID-19. General study results and limits: The CD4+ clones that contracted clustered mainly within CM and EM, and the CD8+ clones concentrated in EMRA. Clones that shrank (day 15 to 85) were balanced CD4/CD8, whereas later expanders leaned CD4+.

A remark on this clonotype: The antigen is unknown.

TCRdb reanalysed the 5' RACE reads using MiXCR and keeps one entry per CDR3 protein. The table lists approximately 260,000 distinct CDR3 sequences, around 15% of them singletons. The germline V gene has CDR1 ENHRY and CDR2 SYGVKD. Trimming removed 8 bases at V and 3 bases at J, with 14 bases between. The CDR3 is 13 residues long. The rearrangement links TRBV10-3 to TRBJ2-7; D is perhaps TRBD2 (6 bases). Sequencing was performed on PBMCs or a T cell subset sorted from them (not recorded which). This clonotype was obtained from a man younger than 30 who had mild COVID-19 (a few samples of this study predate the infection). Cell type and time point are not known. CDR3 region: CAILPQGGYEQYF. The CDR3 nucleotides read TGTGCCATCCTACCTCAGGGAGGCTACGAGCAGTACTTC.